The 30 T cell receptor beta chains given below trace back to one sample, sequenced in a study of somatic mutations in cytotoxic T cells in rheumatoid arthritis. Assay: immunoSEQ multiplex PCR; the TCRdb copy retains only in-frame clones and omits some. This sample has under 15,000 clones, with about four fifths found just once. The sequenced material came from CD8+ T cells sorted from blood. Every receptor here comes from an adult with rheumatoid arthritis.

This CDR3 is CASSLDSSYEQYF. CDR3 sequence (DNA): TGTGCCAGCAGCTTAGATAGCTCCTACGAGCAGTACTTC. V gene TRBV7-9 combines with J gene TRBJ2-7; no firm D call. With 1 base removed from V and 0 bases from J, the gap between germline ends came to 4 bases. This CDR3 has 13 residues. CDR1 and CDR2 from the germline V gene are SEHNR and FQNEAQ (reference sequence).

This chain connects TRBV5-1 to TRBJ2-7; D is uncertain. This CDR3 is 14 amino acids long. V lost 3 bases, J lost 7 bases, and 17 bases lay in between. Germline values: CDR1 SGHRS, CDR2 YFSETQ. DNA of the CDR3: TGCGCCAGCAGCTACTTCGGTCGGGCATGGGAGCAGTACTTC. Its translation: CASSYFGRAWEQYF.

V and J are TRBV7-9 and TRBJ2-5; D remains ambiguous. This CDR3 region has 13 residues. Trimming took 4 bases from V and 3 from J, leaving 9 bases between them. In germline, CDR1 is SEHNR, CDR2 FQNEAQ (reference sequence). In DNA form, the CDR3 reads TGTGCCAGCAGCTCCACAGAGAAAGAGACCCAGTACTTC. It yields the protein CASSSTEKETQYF.

The chain uses TRBV6-1 and TRBJ2-7; 13 positions match TRBD2. J was trimmed by 1 base and V by 4 bases; bases with no gene match: 4. This CDR3 contains 16 residues. Germline V gene sequence: CDR1 MNHNS, CDR2 SASEGT. The CDR3 protein is CASSGLLAGGSYEQYF. CDR3 DNA sequence: TGTGCCAGCAGTGGGCTACTAGCGGGAGGGTCCTACGAGCAGTACTTC.

The rearrangement joins TRBV28 to TRBJ1-5, with TRBD1 as a possible D gene (5 bases). The CDR3 has 14 amino acids. V was trimmed by 3 bases and J by 0 bases, leaving 6 bases between them. CDR1 MDHEN and CDR2 SYDVKM come from the germline V gene. CDR3 sequence (DNA): TGTGCCAGCAGTTTCGGGGGTAGCAATCAGCCCCAGCATTTT. Its protein product is CASSFGGSNQPQHF. The complete variable domain, with remaining parts taken from reference TRBV28 and TRBJ1-5, reads DVKVTQSSRYLVKRTGEKVFLECVQDMDHENMFWYRQDPGLGLRLIYFSYDVKMKEKGDIPEGYSVSREKKERFSLILESASTNQTSMYLCASSFGGSNQPQHFGDGTRLSIL.

V is TRBV18 and J is TRBJ2-2, with D tentatively TRBD1 (5 bases). CDR1 and CDR2 from the germline V gene are KGHSH and LQKENI. V lost 3 bases and J lost 1, with 9 bases in between. The CDR3 runs 15 residues. CDR3 residues: CASSPIGQNTGELFF. The CDR3 DNA sequence: TGTGCCAGCTCACCTATAGGACAGAACACCGGGGAGCTGTTTTTT.

By frequency in the sample, this clone is medium-sized (0.01 to 0.1%). J is TRBJ1-1 and V is TRBV4-1, with no clear D. This CDR3 contains 13 residues. Germline V gives CDR1 MGHRA, CDR2 YSYEKL. Deletions cut 4 bases from V and 6 bases from J, with 12 bases between. The CDR3 here is CASSPREVSEAFF. CDR3 nucleotides: TGCGCCAGCAGCCCCCGGGAGGTCTCTGAAGCTTTCTTT.

The chain is built from TRBV7-2 and TRBJ1-5; D is unresolved. The CDR3 is made up of 14 amino acids. Germline CDR1 is SGHTA and CDR2 is FQGNSA. Trimming stripped 3 bases from V and 0 bases from J, with 6 bases between. The CDR3, as DNA: TGTGCCAGCAGCTTTACAGATAGCAATCAGCCCCAGCATTTT. Translated, it gives CASSFTDSNQPQHF.

In regard to this clone: The junction shows a germline mismatch at one end, possibly a read error. Other DNA sequences in this sample translate to the same CDR3. The gene calls are TRBV4-1 and TRBJ2-5, with unresolved D. Germline CDR1 reads MGHRA; CDR2 reads YSYEKL. The CDR3 has 18 amino acids. CDR3 nucleotide sequence: TGCGCCAGCAGCCAAGATGATCAAAGGGCCGGTATCCAAGAGACTCAGTACTTC. It translates to CASSQDDQRAGIQETQYF.

DNA for the CDR3: TGTGCCTGGGGGGGGGACCGCAGCTACGAGCAGTACTTC. Its translation: CAWGGDRSYEQYF. The genes are TRBV30 and TRBJ2-7, with 7 bases fitting TRBD2. V lost 5 bases, J lost 3 bases, and 7 bases stayed unmatched. CDR1 GTSNPN and CDR2 SVGIG come from the germline V gene (reference sequence). CDR3 length equals 13 residues.

V and J are TRBV27 and TRBJ1-4; D gene ambiguous. CDR3 size: 13 residues. CDR1 is MNHEY, CDR2 SMNVEV, per germline (reference sequence). The V gene lost 10 bases and the J gene lost 0 bases, with 9 bases spanning the gap. The CDR3 reads CAIPVTTNEKLFF. The CDR3 DNA is TGTGCCATCCCGGTAACAACTAATGAAAAACTGTTTTTT.

The chain carries TRBV2 and TRBJ1-3; 7 bases align to TRBD1. Germline trimming cut 3 bases from V and 0 bases from J; bases unmatched to any gene: 5. Germline V CDR1 and CDR2: SNHLY, FYNNEI. The CDR3 is 16 amino acids. The CDR3 nucleotides read TGTGCCAGCAGTGATGGACAGGCTAACTCTGGAAACACCATATATTTT. Amino acid sequence: CASSDGQANSGNTIYF.

V usage is TRBV6-1 and J usage is TRBJ2-1; D perhaps matches TRBD2 (5 bases). The CDR3 spans 14 residues. Trimming shortened V by 5 bases and J by 4 bases, and 12 bases separated the two germline ends. CDR1 is MNHNS, CDR2 SASEGT, per germline. This chain's CDR3 is CASSPSLFYNEQFF. CDR3 nucleotide sequence: TGTGCCAGCAGTCCTAGCCTTTTTTACAATGAGCAGTTCTTC.

V gene TRBV28 combines with J gene TRBJ2-7, with TRBD2 matching 15 bases. The V gene's germline CDR1 is MDHEN and CDR2 SYDVKM. V shed 5 bases and J 2 bases; nucleotides not matched to a gene: 1. The CDR3 covers 15 residues. The CDR3 DNA reads as TGTGCCAGCAGTCGGACTAGCGGGAGGGCCTACGAGCAGTACTTC. Translation gives CASSRTSGRAYEQYF.

J is TRBJ2-5 and V is TRBV7-9; D gene uncertain. In germline, CDR1 is SEHNR, CDR2 FQNEAQ (reference sequence). Trimming stripped 7 bases from V and 2 bases from J, with 17 bases between. This CDR3 has 15 amino acids. The CDR3 loop reads CASIVRVHSQETQYF. The DNA of the CDR3 is TGTGCCAGCATCGTAAGGGTCCATTCACAAGAGACCCAGTACTTC.

The rearrangement links TRBV4-1 to TRBJ1-2, with TRBD1 matching 7 bases. The CDR3 sequence is 15 residues long. The junction had 13 bases not matched to a gene; V was cut back by 4 bases and J by 8 bases. CDR1 and CDR2 from the germline V gene are MGHRA and YSYEKL. The CDR3 sequence: CASSPRDSLLGGYTF. The DNA of the CDR3 is TGCGCCAGCAGCCCCCGGGACAGCTTACTAGGGGGCTACACCTTC.

V usage is TRBV2 and J usage is TRBJ2-7; 12 bases are shared with TRBD2. The CDR3 totals 17 residues. Germline V gene sequence: CDR1 SNHLY, CDR2 FYNNEI. V lost 5 bases and J lost 6; bases outside the gene matches: 14. The CDR3 region has the DNA TGTGCCAGCAGTATATACGGACTAGCGGGACGGGGCCCCGAGCAGTACTTC. This translates into CASSIYGLAGRGPEQYF.

The genes are TRBV11-3 and TRBJ2-7; D remains unclear. The V gene lost 1 base and the J gene lost 3 bases, with 7 bases spanning the gap. The germline gives CDR1 SGHNT, CDR2 YENEEA. This CDR3 contains 13 residues. The CDR3 spells CASSLVDGYEQYF. CDR3 nucleotide sequence: TGTGCCAGCAGCTTAGTAGACGGCTACGAGCAGTACTTC. The full variable domain, in which reference TRBV11-3 and TRBJ2-7 provide the parts outside the CDR3, is EAGVVQSPRYKIIEKKQPVAFWCNPISGHNTLYWYLQNLGQGPELLIRYENEEAVDDSQLPKDRFSAERLKGVDSTLKIQPAELGDSAVYLCASSLVDGYEQYFGPGTRLTVT.

The chain has TRBV4-2 and TRBJ2-7; TRBD2 aligns across 9 bases. Germline lookup yields CDR1 LGHNA and CDR2 YNFKEQ. CDR3 length equals 16 residues. Trimming cost V 1 base and J 2 bases; bases outside gene matches: 6. CDR3 in DNA: TGTGCCAGCAGCCAAGGTCAGTCTAGCGGGGCCTACGAGCAGTACTTC. Translating gives CASSQGQSSGAYEQYF.

V usage is TRBV7-2 and J usage is TRBJ1-2; TRBD1 agrees at 7 bases. Trimming at V came to 5 bases and at J to 3 bases, leaving 12 bases not matched to a gene. This CDR3 has 16 amino acids. CDR1 is SGHTA and CDR2 is FQGNSA in the germline V gene. This chain's CDR3 is CASSPSVGGGDYGYTF. The DNA of the CDR3 is TGTGCCAGCAGCCCATCAGTTGGAGGGGGCGACTATGGCTACACCTTC.

The J gene is TRBJ1-2, the V gene TRBV29-1; D is ambiguous. CDR3 length equals 14 residues. The germline V gene has CDR1 SQVTM and CDR2 ANQGSEA. Trimming cost V 3 bases and J 1 base, with 12 bases left between them. CDR3: CSVEAWAVNYGYTF. CDR3 in DNA: TGCAGCGTTGAGGCATGGGCTGTTAACTATGGCTACACCTTC.

This chain joins TRBV6-5 and TRBJ2-7; 7 bases line up with TRBD2. CDR1 is MNHEY, CDR2 SVGAGI, per germline. The V and J ends lost 3 bases and 1 base, in that order; junction bases with no gene match: 9. The CDR3 is made up of 16 amino acids. The CDR3 sequence: CASSYFAGAGSYEQYF. The CDR3 DNA sequence: TGTGCCAGCAGTTATTTCGCCGGAGCGGGATCCTACGAGCAGTACTTC.

The J gene is TRBJ2-1, the V gene TRBV29-1, with D maybe TRBD2 (7 bases). This CDR3 contains 13 residues. V was shortened by 8 bases and J by 4 bases, with 15 bases between the two germline ends. CDR1 and CDR2 from the germline V gene are SQVTM and ANQGSEA. CDR3 DNA: TGCAGCCAAGGGGGGGGACCATACAATGAGCAGTTCTTC. This sequence encodes CSQGGGPYNEQFF.

The rearrangement links TRBV27 to TRBJ2-7, with D perhaps TRBD2 (5 bases). CDR3 length equals 11 residues. Germline V lookup: CDR1 MNHEY, CDR2 SMNVEV (reference sequence). V was shortened by 7 bases and J by 7 bases, with 11 bases between the two germline ends. This CDR3 is CASIRGWEQYF. CDR3 coding DNA: TGTGCCAGCATTAGAGGGTGGGAGCAGTACTTC.

The rearrangement links TRBV28 to TRBJ2-3; possibly TRBD2 for D (5 bases). V lost 4 bases and J lost 0, with 14 bases in between. The length of the CDR3 is 16 residues. CDR1 and CDR2 (germline): MDHEN, SYDVKM. The chain's CDR3 is CASSSNWGASTDTQYF. CDR3 nucleotides: TGTGCCAGCAGTTCCAACTGGGGAGCTAGCACAGATACGCAGTATTTT.

This clone has just one count. The chain employs TRBV2 and TRBJ2-5; 7 nucleotides match TRBD2. V was pared by 6 bases and J by 5 bases, with 9 bases of the junction left unmatched. This CDR3 spans 14 amino acids. Per germline, CDR1 SNHLY and CDR2 FYNNEI. CDR3 coding DNA: TGTGCCAGCAGCGCCTGGGGGGGGTTGGAGACCCAGTACTTC. It specifies CASSAWGGLETQYF.

The chain links TRBV7-6 to TRBJ2-7, with TRBD1 identical over 10 bases. V trimming: 5 bases; J trimming: 7 bases; junction bases outside the gene matches: 8. This CDR3 comprises 14 residues. Germline-derived CDR1 and CDR2 are SGHVS and FNYEAQ. CDR3 nucleotides: TGTGCCAGCAGCCCGCGACAGGGGGCGCGGGAGCAGTACTTC. Translating gives CASSPRQGAREQYF.

This clone was picked up one time. The rearrangement joins TRBV2 to TRBJ2-7, with TRBD2 matching over 10 bases. V lost 7 bases, J lost 4 bases, and 4 bases stayed unmatched. The CDR3 is made up of 13 amino acids. Per the germline V gene, CDR1 is SNHLY and CDR2 is FYNNEI. The CDR3 region has the DNA TGTGCCAGCACCGGACTAGCGGAGTACGAGCAGTACTTC. Its translation is CASTGLAEYEQYF.

This rearrangement joins TRBV4-2 to TRBJ2-7; tentative D call: TRBD1 (5 bases). Germline V gives CDR1 LGHNA, CDR2 YNFKEQ. The CDR3 is 13 amino acids. V was pared by 4 bases and J by 2 bases, with 9 bases between. The CDR3 DNA reads as TGTGCCAGCAGCCCCAGGGCAACCTACGAGCAGTACTTC. This encodes CASSPRATYEQYF.

The chain recombines TRBV9 with TRBJ2-1; 7 bases line up with TRBD1. Germline CDR1 and CDR2: SGDLS and YYNGEE. The CDR3 has 14 residues. J was trimmed by 4 bases and V by 0 bases; bases with no gene match: 1. This CDR3 is CASSVETGYNEQFF. In DNA form, the CDR3 reads TGTGCCAGCAGCGTAGAGACAGGGTACAATGAGCAGTTCTTC.